The entry below gives a single T cell receptor (beta chain) sequence along with its context. Its antigen remains unidentified. The PCR employed 60 Vbeta primers together with 13 Jbeta primers. As originally analysed: About 11 million shared chains were among the approximately 87 million unique TCR beta chains that a later analysis counted. Here immunoSEQ multiplex PCR was the method, and the copy in TCRdb shows in-frame clones only, minus some. V, J and clone size are those of that table, while D and trimming were read from the DNA. The table lists some 90,000 clones, roughly 80% of them singletons. The entry originates in a study of cytomegalovirus exposure and HLA in healthy donors. The CDR3 is 15 residues long. Germline-derived CDR1 and CDR2 are SGHRS and YFSETQ. V was clipped by 0 bases and J by 2 bases, with 10 bases between them. Study observations and caveats: Later analysis demonstrated an association between a missense DCLRE1C variant and TCR beta V- and J-gene trimming.

The J gene is TRBJ2-3, the V gene TRBV5-1; D ambiguous. The sequence was collected from a boy aged 5-17 years in good health and CMV-seronegative. The sample comprised PBMCs. The CDR3 DNA is TGCGCCAGCAGCTTGGAGCCGAGCAACACAGATACGCAGTATTTT. Encoded protein: CASSLEPSNTDTQYF.